The 32 T cell receptor beta chains reported below all come from one sample, sequenced in a study of radiotherapy plus CTLA-4 blockade in lung cancer. Produced via immunoSEQ multiplex PCR; TCRdb's table is partial and in-frame only. The sample gives more than 75,000 clones, around nine tenths of which show up once; approximately 0.9% is in the top ten. This sample comprised peripheral blood, obtained from a patient treated with radiotherapy plus ipilimumab. The receptors were sampled from a human donor with non-small cell lung cancer who had stable disease on radiotherapy plus ipilimumab.

The chain employs TRBV7-9 and TRBJ1-4, with D possibly matching TRBD1 (5 bases). Germline V gene lookup returns CDR1 SEHNR and CDR2 FQNEAQ (reference sequence). This CDR3 has 12 amino acids. V dropped 5 bases and J dropped 14 bases, with 15 bases sitting between them. CDR3 sequence (DNA): TGTGCCAGCAGCCTTGGGGGAGGGCGGCTGTTTTTT. This gives the protein CASSLGGGRLFF.

The chain uses TRBV30 and TRBJ2-3; 9 nucleotides match TRBD1. Looked up from germline, CDR1 is GTSNPN and CDR2 is SVGIG (reference sequence). Trimming removed 3 bases from V and 4 bases from J; junction bases left unmatched: 5. The CDR3 is 14 amino acids. CDR3 sequence (DNA): TGTGCCTGGAGGCAACAGGGGGCTGCAGATACGCAGTATTTT. Translation: CAWRQQGAADTQYF.

This chain links TRBV14 with TRBJ2-7, with a weak D call TRBD2 (6 bases). This CDR3 contains 14 residues. V was trimmed by 3 bases and J by 3 bases, leaving 12 bases between them. The germline CDR1 and CDR2 sequences are SGHDN and FVKESK. The CDR3: CASSQEGFGYEQYF. Written as DNA, the CDR3 is TGTGCCAGCAGCCAGGAGGGGTTCGGCTACGAGCAGTACTTC. Full variable domain (remainder filled in from reference TRBV14 and TRBJ2-7): EAGVTQFPSHSVIEKGQTVTLRCDPISGHDNLYWYRRVMGKEIKFLLHFVKESKQDESGMPNNRFLAERTGGTYSTLKVQPAELEDSGVYFCASSQEGFGYEQYFGPGTRLTVT.

The V call is TRBV5-1, the J call TRBJ2-2; D is unclear. Germline assignment: CDR1 SGHRS and CDR2 YFSETQ. V gave up 0 bases and J gave up 5 bases, with 17 bases separating them. The CDR3 spans 17 residues. For the CDR3, the DNA is TGCGCCAGCAGCTTGGTTCGGACCCTAGGCGCTACCGGGGAGCTGTTTTTT. This sequence encodes CASSLVRTLGATGELFF.

V and J are TRBV18 and TRBJ2-7; no definite D call. The V end was cut by 0 bases, the J end by 0 bases, with 9 bases between. This CDR3 comprises 15 residues. From germline, CDR1 is KGHSH and CDR2 LQKENI. The CDR3 coding sequence is TGTGCCAGCTCACCACCGGGGTCCAGCTCCTACGAGCAGTACTTC. Amino acid sequence: CASSPPGSSSYEQYF. The full variable domain, in which reference TRBV18 and TRBJ2-7 provide the parts outside the CDR3, is NAGVMQNPRHLVRRRGQEARLRCSPMKGHSHVYWYRQLPEEGLKFMVYLQKENIIDESGMPKERFSAEFPKEGPSILRIQQVVRGDSAAYFCASSPPGSSSYEQYFGPGTRLTVT.

The chain carries TRBV19 and TRBJ1-2, with a tentative D call TRBD1 (6 bases). The CDR3 sequence is 15 residues long. V lost 2 bases and J lost 5, with 15 bases in between. CDR1 and CDR2 (germline): LNHDA, SQIVND (reference sequence). The CDR3 spells CASSITLGAHYGYTF. CDR3 in DNA: TGTGCCAGTAGTATAACCCTGGGGGCGCATTATGGCTACACCTTC. The full variable domain, with the rest looked up from reference TRBV19 and TRBJ1-2, is DGGITQSPKYLFRKEGQNVTLSCEQNLNHDAMYWYRQDPGQGLRLIYYSQIVNDFQKGDIAEGYSVSREKKESFPLTVTSAQKNPTAFYLCASSITLGAHYGYTFGSGTRLTVV.

This clone appeared a few times. The J gene is TRBJ1-2, the V gene TRBV5-1; D might be TRBD1 (5 bases). Germline V gene data show CDR1 as SGHRS and CDR2 as YFSETQ. V was pared by 0 bases and J by 6 bases, with 15 bases between. The CDR3 totals 15 residues. The CDR3 region is CASSLGRGDENGYTF. The CDR3 coding sequence is TGCGCCAGCAGCTTGGGGAGGGGAGATGAAAATGGCTACACCTTC.

This chain connects TRBV29-1 to TRBJ2-1; D remains ambiguous. The CDR3 spans 15 residues. V was cut by 7 bases and J by 0 bases, with 16 bases left in between. The germline V gene encodes CDR1 SQVTM and CDR2 ANQGSEA. The CDR3 spells CSALGLPTSYNEQFF. For the CDR3, the DNA is TGCAGCGCTCTCGGGCTTCCAACCTCCTACAATGAGCAGTTCTTC.

The chain combines TRBV15 with TRBJ2-1; possibly TRBD1 for D (6 bases). Between the trimmed V and J ends, which lost 5 bases and 9 bases, there was a span of 14 bases. Germline V lookup: CDR1 LNHNV, CDR2 YYDKDF (reference sequence). The CDR3 consists of 13 residues. The DNA for the CDR3 is TGTGCCACCAGCGCAAACAGGGTTGGTGAGCAGTTCTTC. Encoded protein: CATSANRVGEQFF. Filled out from reference TRBV15 and TRBJ2-1, the complete variable domain reads DAMVIQNPRYQVTQFGKPVTLSCSQTLNHNVMYWYQQKSSQAPKLLFHYYDKDFNNEADTPDNFQSRRPNTSFCFLDIRSPGLGDTAMYLCATSANRVGEQFFGPGTRLTVL.

The CDR3 DNA follows: TGCGCCAGCAGCCCGACAGGGTGGTCGGAGACCCAGTACTTC. This sequence encodes CASSPTGWSETQYF. This chain connects TRBV5-1 to TRBJ2-5, with 7 bases that match TRBD1. Per germline, CDR1 SGHRS and CDR2 YFSETQ. The V gene end was trimmed by 4 bases and the J gene end by 5 bases; junction bases not matched to a gene: 8. The CDR3 sequence is 14 residues long.

The V call is TRBV10-3, the J call TRBJ2-5, with 8 bases fitting TRBD2. Germline CDR1 and CDR2: ENHRY and SYGVKD. V was pared by 0 bases and J by 5 bases, with 8 bases of the junction left unmatched. There are 16 residues in the CDR3. The CDR3 sequence: CAISESSGLGMETQYF. In DNA form, the CDR3 reads TGTGCCATCAGTGAGTCTTCGGGACTAGGGATGGAGACCCAGTACTTC.

CDR3 nucleotide sequence: TGTGCCAGCAGCCCATACGACCGGGCAAACTATGGCTACACCTTC. Amino acid sequence: CASSPYDRANYGYTF. The rearrangement links TRBV16 to TRBJ1-2; unclear D gene. The V gene's germline CDR1 is KGHSY and CDR2 FQNENV. The length of the CDR3 is 15 residues. V lost 4 bases and J 2 bases, leaving 14 bases between the germline ends.

The rearrangement links TRBV2 to TRBJ1-6; D gene ambiguous. This CDR3 spans 13 amino acids. Germline assignment: CDR1 SNHLY and CDR2 FYNNEI. Trimming left V 7 bases short and J 9 bases short, with 13 bases between. CDR3 amino acids: CASTGAGISPLHF. The CDR3 DNA reads as TGTGCCAGCACGGGAGCGGGGATTTCACCCCTCCACTTT.

This clone has only a few counts. V gene TRBV19 combines with J gene TRBJ1-5; D possibly corresponds to TRBD1 (5 bases). Germline loops: CDR1 LNHDA, CDR2 SQIVND (reference sequence). The CDR3 extends over 11 amino acids. V lost 5 bases and J lost 9, with 8 bases in between. This chain's CDR3 is CASSEGRPQHF. The CDR3 coding sequence is TGTGCCAGTAGTGAGGGGAGGCCCCAGCATTTT.

The chain recombines TRBV7-3 with TRBJ2-1; TRBD2 matches 10 bases. Germline-derived CDR1 and CDR2 are SGHTA and FQGTGA. This CDR3 is built from 16 residues. V dropped 6 bases and J dropped 9; count of bases not matched to a gene: 14. The CDR3 DNA reads TGTGCCAGCAGTCCCGTAGGGGCAGCGGGAGGGAGTGAGCAGTTCTTC. Protein sequence: CASSPVGAAGGSEQFF.

The chain carries TRBV2 and TRBJ2-7; D is undetermined. V was trimmed by 6 bases and J by 5 bases, leaving 8 bases between them. CDR3 length: 11 residues. Germline CDR1 SNHLY, CDR2 FYNNEI. Here the CDR3 DNA reads TGTGCCAGCAGCGCGTCCCACGAGCAGTACTTC. This sequence encodes CASSASHEQYF.

The V and J genes are TRBV28 and TRBJ1-2; D gene unclear. V lost 1 base, J lost 4 bases, and 10 bases lay in between. Germline V lookup: CDR1 MDHEN, CDR2 SYDVKM. There are 14 residues in the CDR3. CDR3 loop: CASSLFSGRYGYTF. CDR3 coding DNA: TGTGCCAGCAGTTTATTCTCAGGCCGCTATGGCTACACCTTC.

The rearrangement uses TRBV6-6 and TRBJ2-1; 10 nucleotides agree with TRBD2. The ends lost 0 bases at V and 14 bases at J; junction bases unmatched: 4. Germline V gene sequence: CDR1 MNHNY, CDR2 SVGAGI (reference sequence). The CDR3 loop spans 13 amino acids. The CDR3 loop is CASSYSTLAGEFF. CDR3 coding DNA: TGTGCCAGCAGTTACTCAACCCTAGCGGGAGAGTTCTTC.

This chain joins TRBV25-1 and TRBJ2-5; D unresolved. The CDR3 runs 14 residues. The germline V gene has CDR1 MGHDK and CDR2 SYGVNS. V was cut by 3 bases and J by 2 bases, with 10 bases left in between. CDR3 residues: CASSDARAQETQYF. The CDR3 DNA reads as TGTGCCAGCAGTGATGCTAGAGCTCAAGAGACCCAGTACTTC.

The chain links TRBV23-1 to TRBJ1-1; weak D call: TRBD1 (5 bases). TRBV23-1 is assigned to the ORF class and has an uncertain function. Trimming took 9 bases from V and 1 from J, leaving 6 bases between them. This CDR3 contains 11 residues. CDR3 amino acids: CASGGNTEAFF. CDR3 in DNA: TGCGCCAGTGGGGGGAACACTGAAGCTTTCTTT.

This clone was seen a handful of times. The chain employs TRBV6-1 and TRBJ2-7; D gene ambiguous. V lost 0 bases and J 2 bases, leaving 8 bases between the germline ends. In germline, CDR1 is MNHNS, CDR2 SASEGT. This CDR3 is built from 14 residues. The CDR3 here is CASSEADRAYEQYF. The CDR3 nucleotides read TGTGCCAGCAGTGAAGCCGACCGAGCCTACGAGCAGTACTTC.

This chain links TRBV6-1 with TRBJ2-7, with no clear D. Trimming cost V 0 bases and J 3 bases, with 9 bases left between them. The CDR3 extends over 14 amino acids. Germline values: CDR1 MNHNS, CDR2 SASEGT. The CDR3 bases are TGTGCCAGCAGTGAAGCCTATAAGGGCTACGAGCAGTACTTC. It codes for CASSEAYKGYEQYF.

This clone was seen once. The V and J genes are TRBV29-1 and TRBJ1-3; D possibly corresponds to TRBD1 (5 bases). Per the germline V gene, CDR1 is SQVTM and CDR2 is ANQGSEA. Between the trimmed V and J ends, which lost 4 bases and 0 bases, there was a span of 19 bases. The CDR3 contains 17 residues. The CDR3 DNA sequence: TGCAGCGTTGGCTCTGGTCTCGGGGGAGGCTCTGGAAACACCATATATTTT. This translates into CSVGSGLGGGSGNTIYF.

The V gene is TRBV28, the J gene TRBJ2-5; 8 bases fit TRBD1. The CDR3 is made up of 14 amino acids. CDR1 is MDHEN, CDR2 SYDVKM, per germline. Germline trimming cut 4 bases from V and 11 bases from J; bases unmatched to any gene: 12. The CDR3 region is CASSSQGGHPGQYF. The DNA for the CDR3 is TGTGCCAGCAGTTCACAGGGGGGCCATCCCGGGCAGTACTTC.

This chain connects TRBV30 to TRBJ1-1; a possible D gene is TRBD1 (5 bases). With 5 bases removed from V and 4 bases from J, the gap between germline ends came to 11 bases. The CDR3 extends over 12 amino acids. CDR1 GTSNPN and CDR2 SVGIG come from the germline V gene (reference sequence). The CDR3 DNA reads TGTGCCTGGGCCAGGAGGGGCACTGAAGCTTTCTTT. It specifies CAWARRGTEAFF.

As regards this clone: One end of the junction does not line up with germline, which may come from a read error. This chain uses TRBV6-1 with TRBJ1-2; D gene unclear. This CDR3 has 13 amino acids. The germline gives CDR1 MNHNS, CDR2 SASEGT. The CDR3 region is CASREVANYGYTF. The CDR3 DNA reads TGTGCCAGCAGGGAAGTAGCTAACTATGGCTACACCTTC.

The chain joins TRBV5-1 to TRBJ2-1; perhaps TRBD1 as D (6 bases). There are 14 residues in the CDR3. CDR1 SGHRS and CDR2 YFSETQ come from the germline V gene. Trimming removed 2 bases from V and 6 bases from J, with 12 bases in between. The CDR3 spells CASSFGTSSNEQFF. The CDR3 DNA is TGCGCCAGCAGCTTCGGGACATCTAGCAATGAGCAGTTCTTC.

The rearrangement joins TRBV7-9 to TRBJ2-7; D is undetermined. V was pared by 5 bases and J by 2 bases, with 22 bases between. Looked up from germline, CDR1 is SEHNR and CDR2 is FQNEAQ (reference sequence). This CDR3 is 17 amino acids long. The CDR3 DNA follows: TGTGCCAGCAGCATACCGGCCTCGTTAACAGCTACCTACGAGCAGTACTTC. Translation: CASSIPASLTATYEQYF.

V gene TRBV5-8 combines with J gene TRBJ1-5; tentative D call: TRBD1 (6 bases). In germline, CDR1 is SGHTS, CDR2 YDEGEE. V lost 7 bases to trimming and J lost 3 bases, with 8 bases between them. This CDR3 has 12 amino acids. CDR3 sequence reads: CASRDTNQPQHF. The CDR3 region has the DNA TGTGCCAGCCGGGACACCAATCAGCCCCAGCATTTT.

The chain has TRBV28 and TRBJ1-2, with D possibly TRBD1 on 6 matching bases. The CDR3 is 15 residues long. The V and J ends lost 2 bases and 2 bases respectively, with 12 bases between them. Per the germline V gene, CDR1 is MDHEN and CDR2 is SYDVKM. The CDR3 region is CASSLPGAPNYGYTF. The CDR3 DNA reads TGTGCCAGCAGTTTACCGGGGGCCCCAAACTATGGCTACACCTTC.

The J gene is TRBJ2-7, the V gene TRBV18, with TRBD1 matching 11 bases. CDR1 is KGHSH and CDR2 is LQKENI in the germline V gene. CDR3 size: 14 residues. Unmatched junction bases numbered 3, after V lost 5 bases and J lost 3 bases. DNA of the CDR3: TGTGCCAGCTCATCGGGACAGGGGGGCTACGAGCAGTACTTC. Protein sequence: CASSSGQGGYEQYF.

This clone was detected once. The chain uses TRBV28 and TRBJ2-7; D possibly corresponds to TRBD2 (5 bases). Trimming removed 7 bases from V and 2 bases from J, with 15 bases in between. Germline V lookup: CDR1 MDHEN, CDR2 SYDVKM. The CDR3 totals 14 residues. The CDR3 region is CASTPGMRTYEQYF. In nucleotides, the CDR3 is TGTGCCAGCACCCCGGGGATGCGTACCTACGAGCAGTACTTC.